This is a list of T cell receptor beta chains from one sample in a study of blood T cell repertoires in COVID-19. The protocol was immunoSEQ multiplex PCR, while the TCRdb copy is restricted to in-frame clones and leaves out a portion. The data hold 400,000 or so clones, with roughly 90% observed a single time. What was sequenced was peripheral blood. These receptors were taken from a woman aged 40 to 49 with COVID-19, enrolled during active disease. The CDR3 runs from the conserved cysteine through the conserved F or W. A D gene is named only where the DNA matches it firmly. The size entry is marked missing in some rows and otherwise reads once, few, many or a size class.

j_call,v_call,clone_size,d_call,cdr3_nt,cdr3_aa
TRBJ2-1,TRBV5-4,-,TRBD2,TGTGCCAGCAGCCTCCCCGGGGGGGTCCCTAGATCCCCCTACAATGAGCAGTTCTTC,CASSLPGGVPRSPYNEQFF
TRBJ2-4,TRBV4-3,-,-,TGCGCCAGCAGCCAAGCCGACAGCCTGCTAGCCAAAAACATTCAGTACTTC,CASSQADSLLAKNIQYF
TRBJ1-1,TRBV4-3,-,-,TGCGCCAGCAGCCAAGATTGGGCCATGAACACTGAAGCTTTCTTT,CASSQDWAMNTEAFF
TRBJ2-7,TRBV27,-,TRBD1,TGTGCCAGTACGGACAGGGACGAGCAGTACTTC,CASTDRDEQYF
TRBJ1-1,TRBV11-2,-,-,TGTGCCAGCAGGTGGGGCGCATCTGGCACTGAAGCTTTCTTT,CASRWGASGTEAFF
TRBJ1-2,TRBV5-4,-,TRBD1,TGTGCCAGCACCGATAGGGGGCCCCCCTCTAACTATGGCTACACCTTC,CASTDRGPPSNYGYTF
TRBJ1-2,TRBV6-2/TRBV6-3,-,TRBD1,TGTGCCAGCAGCCCCCACACCCGGGACAGAGATGGCTACACCTTC,CASSPHTRDRDGYTF
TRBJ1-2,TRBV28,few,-,TGTGCCAGCAGTTTAAAGGGGTCACGGGGCTACACCTTC,CASSLKGSRGYTF
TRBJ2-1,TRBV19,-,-,TGTGCCAGTAGTATACTAGCGACGGACAATGAGCAGTTCTTC,CASSILATDNEQFF
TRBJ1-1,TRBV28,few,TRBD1,TGTGCCAGCAGTTTAGGGGGACAGGGGAGCACTGAAGCTTTCTTT,CASSLGGQGSTEAFF
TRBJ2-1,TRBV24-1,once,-,TGTGCCACCATGGGGGCCGAATCCTACAATGAGCAGTTCTTC,CATMGAESYNEQFF
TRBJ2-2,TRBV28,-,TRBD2,TGTGCCAGCAGCGTGGCTAGCGGGGGGGCGAACACCGGGGAGCTGTTTTTT,CASSVASGGANTGELFF
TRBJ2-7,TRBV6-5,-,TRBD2,TGTGCCAGCAGTTACGGGCGGGGGAACTACGAGCAGTACTTC,CASSYGRGNYEQYF
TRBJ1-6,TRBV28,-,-,TGTGCCAGCAGGTCGGGGAATTCACCCCTCCACTTT,CASRSGNSPLHF
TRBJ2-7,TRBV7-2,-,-,TGTGCCAGCAGCTCAAATGACAGGCCCGGGTCCTACGAGCAGTACTTC,CASSSNDRPGSYEQYF
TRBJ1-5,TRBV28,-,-,TGTGCCAGCAGTTTGCTACCTTGGGGGGACGGCTATAGCAATCAGCCCCAGCATTTT,CASSLLPWGDGYSNQPQHF
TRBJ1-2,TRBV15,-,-,TGTGCCACCAGCAGGACGGGGGGAATCACCTTC,CATSRTGGITF
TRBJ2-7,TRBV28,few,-,TGTGCCAGCTTTACGGTTTCCTACGAGCAGTACTTC,CASFTVSYEQYF
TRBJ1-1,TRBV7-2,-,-,TGTGCCAGCAGCCCGGGGATCTCAACTGAAGCTTTCTTT,CASSPGISTEAFF
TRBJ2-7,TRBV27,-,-,TGTGCCAGCAGTTTAACGGCCAGGGTAACAACCTACGAGCAGTACTTC,CASSLTARVTTYEQYF
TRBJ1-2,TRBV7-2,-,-,TGTGCCAGCAGCTTTGCAGAGGGATATGGGTATGGCTACACCTTC,CASSFAEGYGYGYTF
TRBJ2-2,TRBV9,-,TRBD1,TGTGCCAGCAGCCGACAGGGGGCGCGGGGCACCGGGGAGCTGTTTTTT,CASSRQGARGTGELFF
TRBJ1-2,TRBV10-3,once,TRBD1,TGTGCCATCAGTGAAGAATCCTCCGGGACAGGGGGCTATGGCTACACCTTC,CAISEESSGTGGYGYTF
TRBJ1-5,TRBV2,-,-,TGTGCCAGTAGGGGAACAAATCAGCCCCAGCATTTT,CASRGTNQPQHF
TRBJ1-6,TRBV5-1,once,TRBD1,TGCGCCAGCAGCTTGGCTGGTGGTGGCCAGGGGGCGAGGAATTCACCCCTCCACTTT,CASSLAGGGQGARNSPLHF
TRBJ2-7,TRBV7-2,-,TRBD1,TGTGCCAGCAGCCCTCGGGACAGGGGGGCCTACGAGCAGTACTTC,CASSPRDRGAYEQYF
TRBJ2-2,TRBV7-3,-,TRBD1,TGTGCCAGCAGCTTACGGACAGGGCTCATGACCGGGGAGCTGTTTTTT,CASSLRTGLMTGELFF
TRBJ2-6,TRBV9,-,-,TGTGCCAGCAGCGTAGCTATCGGGGGGGCCAACGTCCTGACTTTC,CASSVAIGGANVLTF
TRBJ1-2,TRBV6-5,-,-,TGTGCCAGCAGCTACCTCGGGGGGAACGGCTACACCTTC,CASSYLGGNGYTF
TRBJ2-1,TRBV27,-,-,TGTGCCAGCAGTTTAGGAGGACGCGCCTACAATGAGCAGTTCTTC,CASSLGGRAYNEQFF
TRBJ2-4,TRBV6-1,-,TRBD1,TGTGCCAGCAGTGAACAACAGGGGGCCAAAAACATTCAGTACTTC,CASSEQQGAKNIQYF
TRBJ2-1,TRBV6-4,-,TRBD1,TGTGCCAGCAGCCCAAAAGGGACAGGGGGCAATGAGCAGTTCTTC,CASSPKGTGGNEQFF
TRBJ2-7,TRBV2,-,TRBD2,TGTGCCAGCAGACCTAGCGGGCACGAGCAGTACTTC,CASRPSGHEQYF
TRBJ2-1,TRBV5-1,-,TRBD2,TGCGCCAGCAGGTATCTAGCGGGAGGGCCAAATGAGCAGTTCTTC,CASRYLAGGPNEQFF
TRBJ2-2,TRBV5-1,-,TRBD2,TGCGCCAGCAGGGACGGGGGGTCCACCGGGGAGCTGTTTTTT,CASRDGGSTGELFF
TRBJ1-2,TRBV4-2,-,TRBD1,TGTGCCAGCAGCCAAGATCCAGGGGGCAATGGCTACACCTTC,CASSQDPGGNGYTF
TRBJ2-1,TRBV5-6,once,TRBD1,TGTGCCAGCAGCGGTCAGGACAGGGGGCCTTACAATGAGCAGTTCTTC,CASSGQDRGPYNEQFF
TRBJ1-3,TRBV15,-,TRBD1,TGTGCCACCGGGACAGGGTCCTCTGGAAACACCATATATTTT,CATGTGSSGNTIYF
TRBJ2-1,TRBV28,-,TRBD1,TGTGCCAGCAGGGGACAGGGGAGTTATAATGAGCAGTTCTTC,CASRGQGSYNEQFF
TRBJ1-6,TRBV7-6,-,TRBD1,TGTGCCAGCAGCGCACAGGGGTCTAACAATTCACCCCTCCACTTT,CASSAQGSNNSPLHF
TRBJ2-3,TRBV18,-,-,TGTGCCAGCTCACGTCAAAGCTTCACAGATACGCAGTATTTT,CASSRQSFTDTQYF
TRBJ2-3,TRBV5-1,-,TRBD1,TGCGCCAGCAGCTTGACTCCTCGGCAGGGGGCGGTTACAGATACGCAGTATTTT,CASSLTPRQGAVTDTQYF
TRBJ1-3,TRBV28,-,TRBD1,TGTGCCCACCGGGGACAGGGATCTTCCTCTGGAAACACCATATATTTT,CAHRGQGSSSGNTIYF
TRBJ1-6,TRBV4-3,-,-,TGCGCCAGCAGCCAGGATAGGGGAAATAATTCACCCCTCCACTTT,CASSQDRGNNSPLHF
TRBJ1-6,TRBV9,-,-,TGTGCCAGCAGCGTAGTGGGGGGGCGCGACCCACCCCTCCACTTT,CASSVVGGRDPPLHF
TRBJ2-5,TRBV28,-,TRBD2,TGTGCCAGCAGTTCGCCTAGCGGGGCCCAAGAGACCCAGTACTTC,CASSSPSGAQETQYF
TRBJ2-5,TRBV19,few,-,TGTGCCAGTAGTATATATGGAGGATTGTACCAAGAGACCCAGTACTTC,CASSIYGGLYQETQYF
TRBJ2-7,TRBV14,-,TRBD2,TGTGCCAGCAGCCCTAGCGGGAGGGACTACGAGCAGTACTTC,CASSPSGRDYEQYF